This TCR beta chain emerged from a study of regulatory T cells in long-lasting Graves disease. Time point specified: persistent/refractory GD, antithyroid drugs over 5 years with positive TRAb. Isolated PBMC RNA provided the starting material for the TCR library. Construction of TCR beta libraries relied on iRepertoire HTBI primers and on Arm-PCR targeting CDR3 regions. Original processing methods: Across the samples, identification revealed just over 60 TRBV and 12 to 15 TRBJ segments. From the multiplex PCR reads, TCRdb called clonotypes with MiXCR, one entry per CDR3 protein. These V and J calls are TCRdb output, not the study's own analysis. The sample yields around 450,000 distinct CDR3 sequences, about 22% seen once. CDR1 is DFQATT and CDR2 is SNEGSKA in the germline V gene (reference sequence). This CDR3 is built from 12 residues. Trimming stripped 6 bases from V and 2 bases from J, with 10 bases between.

Study-wide findings and caveats: Analysis covered peripheral blood alone, not thyroid tissue. Graves' patients with persistent disease showed TCR diversity lower than patients newly diagnosed.

This clonotype was recorded many times. As yet, its antigen is unknown. This chain uses TRBV20-1 with TRBJ2-5, with D perhaps given as TRBD1 or TRBD2 (5 bases each). This material consisted of peripheral blood mononuclear cells (PBMCs), taken when the disease was refractory, from a patient treated with antithyroid drugs. The source of this sequence is a female donor with Graves disease. The DNA for the CDR3 is TGCAGTGCCTCCAGGGAGCAAGAGACCCAGTACTTC. Its translation is CSASREQETQYF.